This entry concerns a single TCR beta chain. Extractions gave at least 5 micrograms of total RNA per sample. The length of the CDR3 is 14 residues. Germline V gene sequence: CDR1 SGHDN, CDR2 FVKESK. This specimen belongs to a study of blood T cells in healthy people across ages. The use of a sample-barcoded 5' primer and a J-beta primer mix characterized a second PCR of about 7 to 12 cycles. Every single cDNA molecule received a tag from a template-switch adaptor with 12 random nucleotides. TCRdb reprocessed the 5' RACE reads via MiXCR and lists one record per CDR3 protein. This table has about 900,000 distinct CDR3 sequences, approximately 67% appearing once.

The TCR comes from a man aged 30 to 39 in good health. V usage is TRBV14 and J usage is TRBJ2-5, with 8 positions matching TRBD1. TRBJ2-7 matches the DNA end more closely, so the J call is doubtful. Sequenced: blood. The DNA of the CDR3 is TGTGCCAGCAGCAGTGGAGACAGGGGTTACGAGCAGTACTTC. This sequence encodes CASSSGDRGYEQYF.